This TCR beta chain was recovered during a study of cytomegalovirus exposure and HLA in healthy donors. This table comes from immunoSEQ multiplex PCR, and its TCRdb copy is limited to in-frame clones, with some not included. Among about 130,000 clones listed, 85% to 90% were seen once. The CDR3 loop spans 17 amino acids. Germline assignment: CDR1 MDHEN and CDR2 SYDVKM. J lost 7 bases, V lost 3 bases, and 14 bases had no gene match. This TCR derives from a woman aged 18-30 years in good health and CMV-seronegative. The V and J genes are TRBV28 and TRBJ2-1; TRBD2 matches at 8 bases. Sequences were obtained from PBMCs. The CDR3 protein is CASSFSGRASRWNEQFF. CDR3 bases: TGTGCCAGCAGTTTCAGCGGGAGAGCGTCTAGGTGGAATGAGCAGTTCTTC.